Each of the 2 T cell receptor beta chains below was sequenced from the same sample in a study of blood T cell repertoires in COVID-19. This table comes from immunoSEQ multiplex PCR, and its TCRdb copy is limited to in-frame clones, with some not included. The sample carries some 270,000 clones, over 80% recorded once. Sequences were obtained from PBMCs or T cells enriched from blood (not recorded which). These TCRs come from a woman aged 40 to 55 who had been exposed to COVID-19.

The chain uses TRBV15 and TRBJ2-6, with TRBD1 matching over 7 bases. In germline, CDR1 is LNHNV, CDR2 YYDKDF (reference sequence). The CDR3 is made up of 20 amino acids. After removal of 2 bases from V and 0 bases from J, the junction contained 13 bases not matched to a gene. As DNA, the CDR3 is TGTGCCACCAGCAGACGCTACCCGGGACAGAAAATCTCTGGGGCCAACGTCCTGACTTTC. As protein: CATSRRYPGQKISGANVLTF.

This clone appeared once. At one of its ends the junction is not consistent with the germline gene, which may arise from a read error. The gene calls are TRBV27 and TRBJ2-2; TRBD1 aligns across 8 bases. CDR3 length: 11 amino acids. CDR1 and CDR2 (germline): MNHEY, SMNVEV (reference sequence). CDR3 DNA sequence: TGTGCCAGTAATTCACAGGGGGTGCTGTTTTTT. It translates to CASNSQGVLFF.